The rows below give T cell receptor beta chains drawn from one sample of a study of blood T cell repertoires in COVID-19. Assay: immunoSEQ multiplex PCR; the TCRdb copy retains only in-frame clones and omits some. Of roughly 300,000 clones listed, around 86% are singletons. Sample: peripheral blood. The receptors originated from a human donor in a cohort sampled during active COVID-19. Each CDR3 is given with its conserved first and last residue. D genes are given only for firm matches. A row's size may be missing; if present it is once, few, many or a size class.

J gene,clone size,D gene,V gene,CDR3 DNA,CDR3 protein
TRBJ2-1,.,TRBD2,TRBV4-1,TGCGCCAGCAGCCGGGGTCGCGGGAGCTACAATGAGCAGTTCTTC,CASSRGRGSYNEQFF
TRBJ2-2,.,TRBD2,TRBV5-6,TGTGCCAGCAGCTTGAATTCCGGGAGGGTTTCCGGGGAGCTGTTTTTT,CASSLNSGRVSGELFF
TRBJ1-1,.,TRBD1,TRBV6-5,TGTGCCAGCAGTTACTCTGGACAGGTGAACACTGAAGCTTTCTTT,CASSYSGQVNTEAFF
TRBJ2-7,.,TRBD2,TRBV15,TGTGCCACCAGCAGAGCCTACCCGGGAGGGCTGGGGGCTTACGAGCAGTACTTC,CATSRAYPGGLGAYEQYF
TRBJ1-5,.,TRBD1,TRBV9,TGTGCCAGCAGCGAGGGACAGGGTTCCAATCAGCCCCAGCATTTT,CASSEGQGSNQPQHF
TRBJ2-7,.,.,TRBV6-6,TGTGCCAGCGTCCGGGACACTCTCTACGAGCAGTACTTC,CASVRDTLYEQYF
TRBJ2-5,few,.,TRBV30,TGTGCCTGGAGTGTTCGGGGAACCCAGTACTTC,CAWSVRGTQYF
TRBJ1-1,.,.,TRBV7-2,TGTGCCAGTGGTTTGATGTGGCGGGGAGGGGCTGAAGCTTTCTTT,CASGLMWRGGAEAFF
TRBJ2-7,.,TRBD2,TRBV5-4,TGTGCCAGCAGCTTGTCGACTAGCGGAACCTACGAGCAGTACTTC,CASSLSTSGTYEQYF
TRBJ1-2,.,.,TRBV29-1,TGCAGCGTTGGCCAGGGTATCGGCTATGGCTACACCTTC,CSVGQGIGYGYTF
TRBJ2-5,.,TRBD2,TRBV11-3,TGTGCCAGCAGCCCAGGACTAGCGGGAGAGGGTGAGACCCAGTACTTC,CASSPGLAGEGETQYF
TRBJ1-1,.,.,TRBV19,TGTGCCAGTAACCGTGGGGGCGGGTACACTGAAGCTTTCTTT,CASNRGGGYTEAFF
TRBJ2-3,few,.,TRBV11-3,TGTGCCAGCAGCGTCCACCAGGGTGCAGATACGCAGTATTTT,CASSVHQGADTQYF
TRBJ2-3,.,TRBD2,TRBV7-3,TGTGCCAGCAGCTCGGGACTAGCGGGAGGGACCGATACGCAGTATTTT,CASSSGLAGGTDTQYF
TRBJ2-4,.,.,TRBV28,TGTGCCAGCAGTTTAGGTACAGGGACAGCCAAAAACATTCAGTACTTC,CASSLGTGTAKNIQYF
TRBJ1-2,.,.,TRBV29-1,TGCAGCGTTGTTTCGGCCAGGGGCGGCTATGGCTACACCTTC,CSVVSARGGYGYTF
TRBJ1-5,.,TRBD1,TRBV19,TGTGCCAGTAGCCAACAGGGGAGTAGGCAGCCCCAGCATTTT,CASSQQGSRQPQHF
TRBJ2-5,.,.,TRBV19,TGTGCCAGTAGTGAGACAGGCCAAGAGACCCAGTACTTC,CASSETGQETQYF
TRBJ2-5,.,TRBD1,TRBV28,TGTGCCAGCAGTCTATCGACAGGGGGGGAGACCCAGTACTTC,CASSLSTGGETQYF
TRBJ2-3,.,.,TRBV30,TGTGCCTGGAGTGTCGAACCCACGAGGGCCCGAACAGATACGCAGTATTTT,CAWSVEPTRARTDTQYF
TRBJ1-1,few,.,TRBV30,TGTGCCTGGACCCCGGGAGGGACTGAAGCTTTCTTT,CAWTPGGTEAFF
TRBJ2-7,.,.,TRBV28,TGTGCCAGCAAAACCGGCGGATTCTACGAGCAGTACTTC,CASKTGGFYEQYF
TRBJ2-3,once,TRBD2,TRBV24-1,TGTGCCACCAGTGGAGGGGCGGGAGTCACAGATACGCAGTATTTT,CATSGGAGVTDTQYF
TRBJ1-1,few,.,TRBV18,TGTGCCAGCTCACCGGGAGAACAGGGGAACACTGAAGCTTTCTTT,CASSPGEQGNTEAFF
TRBJ2-1,.,.,TRBV11-2,TGTGCCAGCAGAGCTAGTACGTCCCATGAGCAGTTCTTC,CASRASTSHEQFF
TRBJ1-1,few,.,TRBV3-1/TRBV3-2,TGTGCCAGCAGCCAATGGGTGGGCCAGGCTTTCTTT,CASSQWVGQAFF
TRBJ2-7,once,TRBD2,TRBV7-2,TGTGCCAGCAGCTTAGCCCCAGCGGGAGTTGGCGAGCAGTACTTC,CASSLAPAGVGEQYF
TRBJ2-7,.,.,TRBV10-1,TGCGCCAGCAGTGACCCAGGCCCGGGAGTCACGGATTCGGGCCCCTTC,CASSDPGPGVTDSGPF
TRBJ1-4,.,.,TRBV3-1/TRBV3-2,TGTGCCAGCAGATCGACAGGACTCAATGAAAAACTGTTTTTT,CASRSTGLNEKLFF
TRBJ2-1,once,.,TRBV28,TGTGCCAGCAGTGGGGGGGGCAGTTATAAGGGCAATGAGCAGTTCTTC,CASSGGGSYKGNEQFF
TRBJ2-1,.,.,TRBV2,TGTGCCAGCAACTTTTGGAATGAGCAGTTCTTC,CASNFWNEQFF
TRBJ2-1,.,TRBD2,TRBV14,TGTGCCAGCAGATCGGGACTACTCCCATGGGATGAGCAGTTCTTC,CASRSGLLPWDEQFF